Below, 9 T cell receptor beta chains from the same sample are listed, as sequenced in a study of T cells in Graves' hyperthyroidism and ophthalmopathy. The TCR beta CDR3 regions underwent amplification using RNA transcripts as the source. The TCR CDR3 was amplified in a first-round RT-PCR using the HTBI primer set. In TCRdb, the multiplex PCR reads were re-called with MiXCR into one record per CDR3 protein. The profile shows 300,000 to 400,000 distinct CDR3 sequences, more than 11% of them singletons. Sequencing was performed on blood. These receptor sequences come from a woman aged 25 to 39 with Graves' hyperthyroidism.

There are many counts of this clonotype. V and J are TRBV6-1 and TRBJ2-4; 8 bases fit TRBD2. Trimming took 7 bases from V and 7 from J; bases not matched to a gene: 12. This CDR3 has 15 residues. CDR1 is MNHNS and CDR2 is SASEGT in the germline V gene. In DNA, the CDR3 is TGTGCCAGCACAGGAGCGGGAGTAGGGGGTAACATTCAGTACTTC. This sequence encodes CASTGAGVGGNIQYF.

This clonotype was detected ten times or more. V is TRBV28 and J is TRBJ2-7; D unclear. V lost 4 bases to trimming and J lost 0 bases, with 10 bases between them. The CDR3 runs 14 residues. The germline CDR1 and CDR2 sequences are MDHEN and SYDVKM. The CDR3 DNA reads TGTGCCAGCAGTTCCCAACGGGTCTCCTACGAGCAGTACTTC. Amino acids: CASSSQRVSYEQYF.

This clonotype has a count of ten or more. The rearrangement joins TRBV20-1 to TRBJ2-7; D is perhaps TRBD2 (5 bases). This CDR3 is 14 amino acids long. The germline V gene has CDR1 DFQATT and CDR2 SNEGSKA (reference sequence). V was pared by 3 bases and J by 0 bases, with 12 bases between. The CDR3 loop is CSASTGGPSYEQYF. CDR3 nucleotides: TGCAGTGCTAGTACGGGCGGGCCCTCCTACGAGCAGTACTTC.

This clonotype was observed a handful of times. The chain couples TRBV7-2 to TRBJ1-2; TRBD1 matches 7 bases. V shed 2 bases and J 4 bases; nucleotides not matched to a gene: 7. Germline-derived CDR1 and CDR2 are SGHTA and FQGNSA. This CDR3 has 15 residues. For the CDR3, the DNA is TGTGCCAGCAGCTTATCCACGACAGGGCGCTATGGCTACACCTTC. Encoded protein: CASSLSTTGRYGYTF.

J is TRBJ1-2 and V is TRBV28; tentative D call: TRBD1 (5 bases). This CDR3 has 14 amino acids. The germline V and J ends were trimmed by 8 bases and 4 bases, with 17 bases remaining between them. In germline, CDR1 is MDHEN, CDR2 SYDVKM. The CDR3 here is CASLPIGGGYGYTF. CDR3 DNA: TGTGCCAGCTTACCCATTGGGGGAGGCTATGGCTACACCTTC.

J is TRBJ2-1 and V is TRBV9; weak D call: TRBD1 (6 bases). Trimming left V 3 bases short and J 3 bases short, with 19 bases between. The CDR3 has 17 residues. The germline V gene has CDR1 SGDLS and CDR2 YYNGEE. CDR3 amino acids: CASSALIEGVVYNEQFF. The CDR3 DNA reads TGTGCCAGCAGCGCGCTAATAGAGGGGGTCGTCTACAATGAGCAGTTCTTC. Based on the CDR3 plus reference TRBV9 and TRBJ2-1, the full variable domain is DSGVTQTPKHLITATGQRVTLRCSPRSGDLSVYWYQQSLDQGLQFLIQYYNGEERAKGNILERFSAQQFPDLHSELNLSSLELGDSALYFCASSALIEGVVYNEQFFGPGTRLTVL.

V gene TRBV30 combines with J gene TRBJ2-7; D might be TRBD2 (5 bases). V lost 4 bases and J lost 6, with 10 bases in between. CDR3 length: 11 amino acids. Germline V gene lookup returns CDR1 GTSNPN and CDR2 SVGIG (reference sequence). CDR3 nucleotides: TGTGCCTGGACTAGCTCGGTCGAGCAGTACTTC. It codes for CAWTSSVEQYF. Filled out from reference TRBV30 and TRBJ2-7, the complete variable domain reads SQTIHQWPATLVQPVGSPLSLECTVEGTSNPNLYWYRQAAGRGLQLLFYSVGIGQISSEVPQNLSASRPQDRQFILSSKKLLLSDSGFYLCAWTSSVEQYFGPGTRLTVT.

The CDR3 loop is CASSGRAFYEQYF. The CDR3 nucleotides are TGTGCCAGCAGCGGGAGGGCTTTCTACGAGCAGTACTTC. J is TRBJ2-7 and V is TRBV11-2; 7 nucleotides match TRBD2. With 5 bases clipped from V and 3 bases from J, the junction kept 4 bases outside the gene matches. This CDR3 contains 13 residues. The germline V gene has CDR1 SGHAT and CDR2 FQNNGV.

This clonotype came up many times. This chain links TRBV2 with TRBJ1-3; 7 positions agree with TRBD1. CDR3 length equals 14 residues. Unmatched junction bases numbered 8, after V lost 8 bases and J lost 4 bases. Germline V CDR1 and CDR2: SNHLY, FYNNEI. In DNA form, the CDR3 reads TGTGCCAGCGGTAAACAGGGGAGCGGAAACACCATATATTTT. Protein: CASGKQGSGNTIYF.